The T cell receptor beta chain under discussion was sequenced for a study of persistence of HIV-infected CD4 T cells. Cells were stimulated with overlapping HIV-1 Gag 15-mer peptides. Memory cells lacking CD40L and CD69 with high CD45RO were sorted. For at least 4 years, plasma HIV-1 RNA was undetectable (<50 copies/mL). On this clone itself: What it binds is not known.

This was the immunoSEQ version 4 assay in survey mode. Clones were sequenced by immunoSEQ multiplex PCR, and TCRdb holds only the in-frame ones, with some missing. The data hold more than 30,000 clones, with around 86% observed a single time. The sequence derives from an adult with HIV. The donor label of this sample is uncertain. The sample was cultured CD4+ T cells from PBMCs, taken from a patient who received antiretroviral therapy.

The CDR3 protein is CASSSGQSNSGANVLTF. CDR3 bases: TGTGCCAGTAGTTCCGGACAGTCGAACTCTGGGGCCAACGTCCTGACTTTC. The J gene is TRBJ2-6, the V gene TRBV19, with D maybe TRBD1 (6 bases). This CDR3 is 17 amino acids long. The germline V and J ends were trimmed by 5 bases and 0 bases, with 14 bases remaining between them. Germline CDR1 reads LNHDA; CDR2 reads SQIVND (reference sequence).